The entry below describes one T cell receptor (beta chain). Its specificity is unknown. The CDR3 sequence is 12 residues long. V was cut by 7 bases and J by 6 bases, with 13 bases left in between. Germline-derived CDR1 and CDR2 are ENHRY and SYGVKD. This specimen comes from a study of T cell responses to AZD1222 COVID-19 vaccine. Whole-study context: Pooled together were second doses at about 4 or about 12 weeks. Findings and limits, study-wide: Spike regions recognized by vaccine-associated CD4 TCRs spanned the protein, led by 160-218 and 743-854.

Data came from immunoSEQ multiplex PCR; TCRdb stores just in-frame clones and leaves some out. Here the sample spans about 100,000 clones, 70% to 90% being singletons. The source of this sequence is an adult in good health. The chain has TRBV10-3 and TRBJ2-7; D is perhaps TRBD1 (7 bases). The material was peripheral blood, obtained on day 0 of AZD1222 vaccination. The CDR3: CAIMRQGGEQYF. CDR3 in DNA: TGTGCCATCATGAGGCAGGGGGGCGAGCAGTACTTC.